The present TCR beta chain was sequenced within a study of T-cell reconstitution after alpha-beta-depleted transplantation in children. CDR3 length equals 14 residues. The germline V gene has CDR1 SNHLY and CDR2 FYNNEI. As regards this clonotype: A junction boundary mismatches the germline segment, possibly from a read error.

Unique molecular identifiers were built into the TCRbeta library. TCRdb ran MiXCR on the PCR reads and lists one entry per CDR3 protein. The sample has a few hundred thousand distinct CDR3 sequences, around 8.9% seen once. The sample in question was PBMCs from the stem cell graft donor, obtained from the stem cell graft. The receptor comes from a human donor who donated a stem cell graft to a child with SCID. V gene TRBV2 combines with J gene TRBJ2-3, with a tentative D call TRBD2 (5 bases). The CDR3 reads CASSVRTFTDTQYF. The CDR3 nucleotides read TGTGCCAGCAGTGTCAGGACTTTCACAGACACGCAGTATTTT.